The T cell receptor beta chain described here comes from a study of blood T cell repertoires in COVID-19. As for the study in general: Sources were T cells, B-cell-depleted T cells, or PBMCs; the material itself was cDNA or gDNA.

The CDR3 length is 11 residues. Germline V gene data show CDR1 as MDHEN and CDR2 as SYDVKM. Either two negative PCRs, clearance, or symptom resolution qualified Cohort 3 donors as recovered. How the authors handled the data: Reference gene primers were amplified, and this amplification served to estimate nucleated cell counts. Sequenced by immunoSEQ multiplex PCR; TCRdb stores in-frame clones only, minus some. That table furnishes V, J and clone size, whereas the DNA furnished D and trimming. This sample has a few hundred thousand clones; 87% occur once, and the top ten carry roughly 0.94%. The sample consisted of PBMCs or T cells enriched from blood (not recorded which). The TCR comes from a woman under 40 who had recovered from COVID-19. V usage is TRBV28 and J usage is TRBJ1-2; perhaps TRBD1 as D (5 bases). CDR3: CGSGTNYGYTF. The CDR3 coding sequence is TGTGGCTCAGGGACTAACTATGGCTACACCTTC.